The following is a TCR beta chain sequence with its context. Its antigen is not yet known. A read error is possible here, since a much larger clone lies one base away. Starting from 400 ng RNA, TCR libraries were constructed with the Immunoverse kit using molecular barcoded adaptors that cover the alpha/delta and beta/gamma chains. TCR library preparation was performed with the same RNA that was used for transcriptome sequencing. Sequencing of the TCR libraries was done on an Illumina HiSeq 4000 with 2 x 150 cycles. The published analysis was carried out like this. With MiXCR, TCR reads were aligned to human V, D, J and C references and assembled into CDR3 clonotypes, with quality filtering and error correction included. The tcR package in R was used to analyze clonotype counts and gene usage diversity. For inspection of raw mapping reads, RNA-seq reads were mapped by STAR aligner version 2.5.3a onto GRCh37 of the human genome. To test how sequencing depth affects detected clonotypes, IR-seq fastq files were randomly downsampled with Seqtk 1.3. TCRdb handled the public reads itself, with Q25 trimming in fastp and clone calling in MiXCR, and kept productive beta chains. CDR3 protein sequences are deduplicated, and each keeps its most common genes and DNA. These V and J calls are TCRdb output, not the study's own analysis. The sample data list tens of thousands of distinct CDR3 sequences, and about 15% of these were observed just once. The top ten clones comprise 45% of the sample.

Every patient had bone marrow sampled at the time of active disease. Ficoll-Hypaque density gradient centrifugation was used to isolate the bone marrow mononuclear cells. Myeloma plasma cells were removed and CD138-negative cells were collected by negative selection after labeling with CD138 magnetic microbeads on a MACS separator. Purity of the isolated cells was checked by flow cytometry on an Attune NxT using CD138 antibodies. TRIzol reagent was used to extract total RNA, which was then quantified with a NanoDrop spectrophotometer. For each patient, the CD138-negative bone marrow sample underwent paired RNA-seq and IR-seq. CDR3 length: 14 amino acids, cysteine to phenylalanine. Only CDR3 DNA is held: 42 bases, read in frame from base 1. CDR1 and CDR2 were assigned from the germline V gene (reference sequence) as WNHNN and SYGVQD. V is cut by 2 bases and J by 1 base, and the space between the germline ends is 7 bases.

This entry comes from a study of read filtering for tumor transcriptome and immune sequencing (dated by TCRdb to about 2020). Background on the whole study: The cohort was composed of 16 to 20 male and roughly 13 female patients, with a mean age of approximately 66 years and an age range of about 47 to 85. Using the same bone marrow samples, the study compared TCR repertoires obtained by targeted immune repertoire sequencing with those obtained by bulk whole-transcriptome sequencing. Per sample, about 4.05 to 10.27 million TCR-region mapped reads were obtained with IR-seq, compared with only roughly 85 to 1,300 with RNA-seq. A main aim was a read-filtering strategy for immune repertoire data, specifically whether clonotypes supported by a single read should be removed. Whole-transcriptome libraries were prepared with the TruSeq RNA Access Library Prep Kit after DNase treatment. By revised international staging, under 10 patients were R-ISS I, 16 were R-ISS II and 6 or 7 were R-ISS III.

Overall study outcomes, separate from this receptor: The sorted CD138-negative fraction was not purified T cells but a mixed bone marrow immune population. The correlation between IR-seq and RNA-seq shared clonotype proportions was increased by removal of single-read clonotypes. In IR-seq, about 82% of clonotypes but 3.5% to 4% of total reads were represented by single-read clonotypes, whereas in RNA-seq, roughly three quarters of clonotypes and about 46% of reads were represented by single-read clonotypes. Compared with RNA-seq, IR-seq captured clonotypes at much greater depth and more reliably, and a smaller IR-seq throughput was enough to identify most of the shared clonotypes.

The sample was a population of CD138-negative cells sorted from bone marrow. The cell subset or site label for this specimen denotes: bone marrow mononuclear cells depleted of CD138+ plasma/myeloma cells by negative magnetic selection. This TCR was sampled from a donor aged 40 or over with multiple myeloma. Recombination joined TRBV10-1 with TRBJ2-3; the D gene is not confidently resolved. The CDR3 loop reads CASSEGQRTDTQYF. In nucleotide form, the sequence is TGCGCCAGCAGTGAGGGCCAGCGCACAGATACGCAGTATTTT.